Shown below are 20 T cell receptor beta chains from a single sample sequenced in a study of T-cell memory formation after mild COVID-19. Using its own MiXCR run on the 5' RACE reads, TCRdb lists one record per CDR3 protein. Among roughly 110,000 distinct CDR3 sequences, around 15% were seen once, and the ten largest hold 25% to 30%. The specimen was PBMCs or a T cell subset sorted from them (not recorded which). These receptors all come from an adult woman who had mild COVID-19 (a few samples of this study predate the infection). Cell type and time point are not known.

There are a few counts of this clonotype. The chain carries TRBV28 and TRBJ2-7; TRBD1 matches 11 bases. The CDR3 has 14 amino acids. Per the germline V gene, CDR1 is MDHEN and CDR2 is SYDVKM. Trimming cost V 6 bases and J 4 bases; bases outside gene matches: 5. The CDR3 sequence: CASRLDRGRYEQYF. In nucleotides, the CDR3 is TGTGCCAGCAGATTGGACAGGGGGCGATACGAGCAGTACTTC.

This chain connects TRBV27 to TRBJ2-7; TRBD2 matches at 11 bases. Trimming took 5 bases from V and 2 from J; bases not matched to a gene: 5. This CDR3 has 15 amino acids. Per the germline V gene, CDR1 is MNHEY and CDR2 is SMNVEV (reference sequence). The CDR3 DNA reads TGTGCCAGCAGTCTTAGCGGGAGGGCACCCTACGAGCAGTACTTC. Translating gives CASSLSGRAPYEQYF.

The chain joins TRBV30 to TRBJ1-1; the D is unclear. Germline V gene lookup returns CDR1 GTSNPN and CDR2 SVGIG (reference sequence). The CDR3 extends over 13 amino acids. V dropped 1 base and J dropped 3 bases, with 9 bases sitting between them. The chain's CDR3 is CAWSEGGYTEAFF. The CDR3 DNA is TGTGCCTGGAGTGAAGGTGGATACACTGAAGCTTTCTTT.

The table lists this clonotype with a few counts. The V call is TRBV20-1, the J call TRBJ2-3; possibly TRBD2 for D (5 bases). The CDR3 totals 15 residues. Trimming removed 6 bases from V and 4 bases from J, with 20 bases in between. Looked up from germline, CDR1 is DFQATT and CDR2 is SNEGSKA (reference sequence). The CDR3 protein is CSALKDFLSADTQYF. CDR3 DNA: TGCAGTGCCCTCAAGGACTTCCTTTCCGCAGATACGCAGTATTTT.

The rearrangement joins TRBV12-3 or TRBV12-4 to TRBJ1-4; D is undetermined. The ends were cut back, 3 bases at V and 4 bases at J, with 6 bases in the middle. This CDR3 region has 13 residues. CDR3 coding DNA: TGTGCCAGCAGTTTTCACTTTAATGAAAAACTGTTTTTT. This translates into CASSFHFNEKLFF.

The chain carries TRBV27 and TRBJ2-1, with a possible D match to TRBD1 (6 bases). This CDR3 is 18 amino acids long. CDR1 and CDR2 from the germline V gene are MNHEY and SMNVEV (reference sequence). V lost 0 bases and J 4 bases, leaving 19 bases between the germline ends. The CDR3 coding sequence is TGTGCCAGCAGTTTATCCGCAGGGGATTTGGTGTGGTACAATGAGCAGTTCTTC. Its protein is CASSLSAGDLVWYNEQFF.

This clonotype was counted at least ten times. J is TRBJ2-3 and V is TRBV12-3 or TRBV12-4; D gene unclear. Trimming cost V 8 bases and J 1 base, with 4 bases left between them. This CDR3 comprises 11 residues. The CDR3 sequence: CASSRTDTQYF. CDR3 nucleotide sequence: TGTGCCAGCTCCCGCACAGATACGCAGTATTTT.

This clonotype has more than one count but fewer than ten. The chain is built from TRBV7-3 and TRBJ2-1; TRBD2 matches at 10 bases. The CDR3 runs to 18 residues. V shed 2 bases and J 5 bases; nucleotides not matched to a gene: 12. From germline, CDR1 is SGHTA and CDR2 FQGTGA. The CDR3 sequence: CASSLGEGLAGADNEQFF. In DNA, the CDR3 is TGTGCCAGCAGCTTAGGTGAGGGGCTAGCGGGAGCCGACAATGAGCAGTTCTTC.

This clonotype occurred many times. The chain joins TRBV5-1 to TRBJ2-7; D is perhaps TRBD2 (6 bases). Between the trimmed V and J ends, which lost 4 bases and 4 bases, there was a span of 15 bases. The CDR3 has 14 amino acids. Germline assignment: CDR1 SGHRS and CDR2 YFSETQ. The CDR3 DNA sequence: TGCGCCAGCAGCGACTCGACTAGTTGGTACGAGCAGTACTTC. Encoded protein: CASSDSTSWYEQYF.

In its sample, this clonotype was seen a few times. The chain combines TRBV11-1 with TRBJ2-2, with no clear D. V dropped 1 base and J dropped 5 bases, with 17 bases sitting between them. This CDR3 has 17 residues. The germline CDR1 and CDR2 sequences are SGHAT and FQDESV (reference sequence). This chain's CDR3 is CASSLGTFTDWTGELFF. The CDR3 bases are TGTGCCAGCAGCTTAGGGACCTTCACAGACTGGACCGGGGAGCTGTTTTTT.

The chain joins TRBV6-6 to TRBJ2-7, with TRBD2 identical over 12 bases. Unmatched junction bases numbered 4, after V lost 0 bases and J lost 1 base. Per the germline V gene, CDR1 is MNHNY and CDR2 is SVGAGI (reference sequence). The CDR3 contains 17 residues. As DNA, the CDR3 is TGTGCCAGCAGTTACTCACCGACTAGCGGGGGTTCCTACGAGCAGTACTTC. Translating it yields CASSYSPTSGGSYEQYF.

V usage is TRBV29-1 and J usage is TRBJ2-1, with 10 nucleotides matching TRBD2. CDR1 SQVTM and CDR2 ANQGSEA come from the germline V gene. Unmatched junction bases numbered 8, after V lost 6 bases and J lost 6 bases. The CDR3 is 14 amino acids. The CDR3 loop reads CSVGLAGEVNEQFF. The CDR3 coding sequence is TGCAGCGTGGGCCTAGCGGGGGAGGTCAATGAGCAGTTCTTC.

The rearrangement joins TRBV7-9 to TRBJ2-2; D is uncertain. Germline V gene data show CDR1 as SEHNR and CDR2 as FQNEAQ (reference sequence). The ends were cut back, 1 base at V and 0 bases at J, with 9 bases in the middle. The CDR3 length is 16 residues. CDR3 sequence: CASSLGSGPNTGELFF. The CDR3 nucleotides read TGTGCCAGCAGCTTAGGATCAGGACCGAACACCGGGGAGCTGTTTTTT.

This clonotype was counted ten times or more. The gene calls are TRBV5-1 and TRBJ2-1; D ambiguous. V lost 0 bases and J lost 4, with 5 bases in between. CDR1 SGHRS and CDR2 YFSETQ come from the germline V gene. The CDR3 has 13 amino acids. The CDR3 loop is CASSLDGYNEQFF. The CDR3 DNA sequence: TGCGCCAGCAGCTTGGACGGTTACAATGAGCAGTTCTTC.

The rearrangement links TRBV7-9 to TRBJ2-7, with 9 bases fitting TRBD1. Germline trimming cut 0 bases from V and 4 bases from J; bases unmatched to any gene: 7. Germline CDR1 SEHNR, CDR2 FQNEAQ (reference sequence). This CDR3 spans 16 amino acids. This CDR3 reads CASSLAYGTGFYEQYF. In nucleotides, the CDR3 is TGTGCCAGCAGCTTAGCCTACGGGACAGGGTTTTACGAGCAGTACTTC.

The chain has TRBV4-1 and TRBJ1-2, with D tentatively TRBD1 (6 bases). Germline values: CDR1 MGHRA, CDR2 YSYEKL. The CDR3 runs to 15 residues. Trimming took off 5 bases at V and 2 bases at J, with 15 bases between the two ends. The CDR3 DNA reads TGCGCCAGCAGCTACAAAGAAGGGGGGAACTATGGCTACACCTTC. It codes for CASSYKEGGNYGYTF.

The rearrangement uses TRBV29-1 and TRBJ1-2; the D is unclear. The CDR3 contains 15 residues. V gave up 1 base and J gave up 3 bases, with 15 bases separating them. CDR1 SQVTM and CDR2 ANQGSEA come from the germline V gene. DNA of the CDR3: TGCAGCGTTGAAGGTATGGTGTCGAGGGACTATGGCTACACCTTC. It codes for CSVEGMVSRDYGYTF. Full variable domain (remainder filled in from reference TRBV29-1 and TRBJ1-2): SAVISQKPSRDICQRGTSLTIQCQVDSQVTMMFWYRQQPGQSLTLIATANQGSEATYESGFVIDKFPISRPNLTFSTLTVSNMSPEDSSIYLCSVEGMVSRDYGYTFGSGTRLTVV.

The table lists this clonotype with many counts. V and J are TRBV6-1 and TRBJ2-1; TRBD1 matches at 9 bases. CDR3 size: 15 residues. Per the germline V gene, CDR1 is MNHNS and CDR2 is SASEGT. The J segment lost 10 bases and the V segment lost 10 bases, leaving 17 bases of the junction unmatched. In DNA form, the CDR3 reads TGTGCCACCTCTGCCGGGACAGGGCCCAGGGGGGAGCAGTTCTTC. This encodes CATSAGTGPRGEQFF.

The sample holds a few counts of this clonotype. The CDR3 reads CASYRSGNTGELFF. The CDR3 region has the DNA TGTGCCAGCTACCGGTCAGGGAACACCGGGGAGCTGTTTTTT. This chain links TRBV7-9 with TRBJ2-2; no definite D call. Trimming removed 8 bases from V and 1 base from J, with 11 bases in between. The CDR3 spans 14 residues. The germline CDR1 and CDR2 sequences are SEHNR and FQNEAQ (reference sequence).

This chain uses TRBV20-1 with TRBJ1-2; 8 bases align to TRBD1. In germline, CDR1 is DFQATT, CDR2 SNEGSKA (reference sequence). This CDR3 spans 14 amino acids. V shed 5 bases, J shed 5 bases, and the junction held 10 bases outside the gene matches. CDR3 residues: CSADPGGGPYGYTF. CDR3 bases: TGCAGTGCTGACCCAGGGGGCGGCCCGTATGGCTACACCTTC.